The 25 T cell receptor beta chains below come from one sample, sequenced in a study of blood T cell repertoires in COVID-19. Assay: immunoSEQ multiplex PCR; the TCRdb copy retains only in-frame clones and omits some. The data hold 150,000 to 200,000 clones, with roughly 90% observed a single time. The source material was PBMCs or T cells enriched from blood (not recorded which). The receptor source for this set is a woman in her 30s who had recovered from COVID-19.

The chain links TRBV5-5 to TRBJ1-2, with a possible D match to TRBD1 (5 bases). The CDR3 loop spans 16 amino acids. Germline CDR1 is SGHKS and CDR2 is YYEKEE (reference sequence). The V end was cut by 3 bases, the J end by 4 bases, with 19 bases between. The CDR3 spells CASSSGVREYGYGYTF. CDR3 coding DNA: TGTGCCAGCAGCTCGGGGGTACGGGAATACGGCTATGGCTACACCTTC. Using reference TRBV5-5 and TRBJ1-2 for the parts outside the CDR3, the full variable domain is DAGVTQSPTHLIKTRGQQVTLRCSPISGHKSVSWYQQVLGQGPQFIFQYYEKEERGRGNFPDRFSARQFPNYSSELNVNALLLGDSALYLCASSSGVREYGYGYTFGSGTRLTVV.

V usage is TRBV5-4 and J usage is TRBJ2-2; a possible D gene is TRBD2 (5 bases). V was clipped by 0 bases and J by 0 bases, with 6 bases between them. Germline V gene lookup returns CDR1 SGHNT and CDR2 YYREEE (reference sequence). This CDR3 region has 15 residues. CDR3: CASSLALANTGELFF. DNA of the CDR3: TGTGCCAGCAGCTTGGCACTAGCGAACACCGGGGAGCTGTTTTTT.

V and J are TRBV27 and TRBJ2-3; 15 bases match TRBD2. This CDR3 is 17 amino acids long. Unmatched junction bases numbered 8, after V lost 5 bases and J lost 5 bases. Germline V lookup: CDR1 MNHEY, CDR2 SMNVEV (reference sequence). CDR3 nucleotide sequence: TGTGCCAGCAGTCCTTCCGGGACTAGCGGGGGGAAAGATACGCAGTATTTT. Its translation: CASSPSGTSGGKDTQYF.

The rearrangement uses TRBV5-1 and TRBJ1-2; the D gene is possibly TRBD1 (5 bases). V dropped 0 bases and J dropped 2 bases, with 11 bases sitting between them. Germline lookup yields CDR1 SGHRS and CDR2 YFSETQ. This CDR3 has 15 amino acids. The CDR3 bases are TGCGCCAGCAGCTTGGGGTTTGGACAAAACTATGGCTACACCTTC. Protein sequence: CASSLGFGQNYGYTF.

This rearrangement joins TRBV19 to TRBJ1-4; 9 bases are shared with TRBD1. The CDR3 is 15 residues long. Germline CDR1 and CDR2: LNHDA and SQIVND (reference sequence). Trimming removed 2 bases from V and 8 bases from J; junction bases left unmatched: 6. DNA for the CDR3: TGTGCCAGTAGTATATGGGGACAGGGATACGAAAAACTGTTTTTT. This gives the protein CASSIWGQGYEKLFF. Looking up the rest from reference TRBV19 and TRBJ1-4 gives the full variable domain: DGGITQSPKYLFRKEGQNVTLSCEQNLNHDAMYWYRQDPGQGLRLIYYSQIVNDFQKGDIAEGYSVSREKKESFPLTVTSAQKNPTAFYLCASSIWGQGYEKLFFGSGTQLSVL.

The chain joins TRBV27 to TRBJ1-6; D is unresolved. V was cut by 5 bases and J by 7 bases, with 15 bases left in between. The germline V gene encodes CDR1 MNHEY and CDR2 SMNVEV (reference sequence). The CDR3 consists of 15 residues. CDR3 DNA sequence: TGTGCCAGCAGTGGAGCCGGGTCTAGAAATTCACCCCTCCACTTT. It codes for CASSGAGSRNSPLHF.

This clone was found once. The chain recombines TRBV7-2 with TRBJ1-1; D ambiguous. This CDR3 has 15 residues. Germline values: CDR1 SGHTA, CDR2 FQGNSA. V shed 7 bases and J shed 5 bases, with 20 bases lying between them. The CDR3 DNA is TGTGCCAGCAACGAATATCGCGGAGGTTCAACTGAAGCTTTCTTT. As protein: CASNEYRGGSTEAFF.

This chain links TRBV19 with TRBJ1-1; tentatively, D is TRBD1 (5 bases). Germline loops: CDR1 LNHDA, CDR2 SQIVND (reference sequence). V was cut by 6 bases and J by 0 bases, with 14 bases left in between. The CDR3 is 15 amino acids. The CDR3 region is CASSALGGMNTEAFF. DNA for the CDR3: TGTGCCAGTAGCGCCTTGGGGGGGATGAACACTGAAGCTTTCTTT. The full variable domain, rest sourced from reference TRBV19 and TRBJ1-1, is DGGITQSPKYLFRKEGQNVTLSCEQNLNHDAMYWYRQDPGQGLRLIYYSQIVNDFQKGDIAEGYSVSREKKESFPLTVTSAQKNPTAFYLCASSALGGMNTEAFFGQGTRLTVV.

J is TRBJ2-7 and V is TRBV11-2; D unclear. V lost 1 base and J lost 5, with 3 bases in between. Germline CDR1 SGHAT, CDR2 FQNNGV. This CDR3 comprises 11 residues. The CDR3 region is CASSLADEQYF. CDR3 nucleotides: TGTGCCAGCAGCTTAGCCGACGAGCAGTACTTC.

The DNA for the CDR3 is TGTGCCAGCAGCTTTGGTGGAGCGGGGGGGAACACCGGGGAGCTGTTTTTT. As protein: CASSFGGAGGNTGELFF. V and J are TRBV5-4 and TRBJ2-2; TRBD2 agrees at 9 bases. The CDR3 totals 17 residues. V shed 2 bases and J 1 base; nucleotides not matched to a gene: 6. Germline V lookup: CDR1 SGHNT, CDR2 YYREEE (reference sequence).

The chain joins TRBV15 to TRBJ2-1; 8 nucleotides line up with TRBD1. The CDR3 extends over 18 amino acids. Germline CDR1 LNHNV, CDR2 YYDKDF (reference sequence). Trimming at V came to 0 bases and at J to 6 bases, leaving 13 bases not matched to a gene. CDR3 in DNA: TGTGCCACCAGCAGAGAGTATGGGACAGGCTTCTTTCGCAATGAGCAGTTCTTC. Encoded protein: CATSREYGTGFFRNEQFF.

This chain links TRBV6-5 with TRBJ2-7; a possible D gene is TRBD1 (5 bases). V was pared by 6 bases and J by 3 bases, with 9 bases between. Germline CDR1 MNHEY, CDR2 SVGAGI. This CDR3 has 12 amino acids. In DNA, the CDR3 is TGTGCCAGCAGCAACAGGATCTACGAGCAGTACTTC. Translating gives CASSNRIYEQYF.

This clone was seen once. The rearrangement joins TRBV21-1 to TRBJ2-3; the table gives TRBD2 as D, unverified against the DNA. TRBV21-1 is given as a pseudogene. The CDR3 covers 19 residues. The CDR3 DNA follows: TGTGCCAGCAGGGGGGGTAGCGGGAGCACCGCCCCCCCCACAGATACGCAGTATTTT. Its protein is CASRGGSGSTAPPTDTQYF.

This sequence joins TRBV9 and TRBJ2-1; 7 nucleotides align to TRBD2. The V segment lost 2 bases and the J segment 2 bases; nucleotides outside the gene matches: 4. Germline lookup yields CDR1 SGDLS and CDR2 YYNGEE. CDR3 size: 15 residues. CDR3 sequence reads: CASSVSGIAYNEQFF. Written as DNA, the CDR3 is TGTGCCAGCAGCGTCAGCGGGATTGCCTACAATGAGCAGTTCTTC.

The chain links TRBV6-1 to TRBJ1-1, with D maybe TRBD1 (6 bases). The CDR3 totals 15 residues. In germline, CDR1 is MNHNS, CDR2 SASEGT. Trimming stripped 1 base from V and 11 bases from J, with 20 bases between. The CDR3 spells CASSEGVGGASAAFF. As DNA, the CDR3 is TGTGCCAGCAGTGAAGGAGTCGGGGGGGCGAGCGCGGCTTTCTTT.

This clone was counted a few times. This chain links TRBV6-5 with TRBJ1-1; 12 bases align to TRBD1. V gave up 5 bases and J gave up 11 bases; unmatched junction bases: 12. This CDR3 contains 15 residues. Looked up from germline, CDR1 is MNHEY and CDR2 is SVGAGI. The CDR3 protein is CASSRTGTGGAAAFF. DNA of the CDR3: TGTGCCAGCAGTCGTACCGGGACAGGGGGCGCGGCGGCTTTCTTT.

This chain links TRBV29-1 with TRBJ2-2; 15 bases agree with TRBD2. CDR1 is SQVTM and CDR2 is ANQGSEA in the germline V gene. V gave up 8 bases and J gave up 6 bases; unmatched junction bases: 4. CDR3 size: 14 residues. The CDR3 bases are TGCAGCACGAGGACTAGCGGGGGGGCCGGGGAGCTGTTTTTT. Translated, it gives CSTRTSGGAGELFF.

This clone was detected only once. The chain uses TRBV4-3 and TRBJ1-2; the match to TRBD1 covers 8 bases. The CDR3 contains 15 residues. Germline-derived CDR1 and CDR2 are LGHNA and YSLEER. The V gene end was trimmed by 1 base and the J gene end by 5 bases; junction bases not matched to a gene: 6. The CDR3 loop reads CASSQGQGTGYGYTF. CDR3 sequence (DNA): TGCGCCAGCAGCCAAGGACAGGGGACAGGTTATGGCTACACCTTC.

This clone has only one observation. The rearrangement uses TRBV18 and TRBJ2-5; TRBD2 agrees at 10 bases. Per the germline V gene, CDR1 is KGHSH and CDR2 is LQKENI. The CDR3 loop spans 14 amino acids. The junction had 2 bases not matched to a gene; V was cut back by 3 bases and J by 4 bases. In DNA form, the CDR3 reads TGTGCCAGCTCACCCGGGACTAGCGTAGAGACCCAGTACTTC. Translated: CASSPGTSVETQYF.

The V and J genes are TRBV18 and TRBJ1-5; the D is unclear. Trimming removed 3 bases at V and 6 bases at J, with 12 bases between. The CDR3 consists of 14 residues. Germline V gene sequence: CDR1 KGHSH, CDR2 LQKENI. The CDR3 nucleotides are TGTGCCAGCTCACCCTCCCGGGAGCGTCAGCCCCAGCATTTT. This sequence encodes CASSPSRERQPQHF.

The chain is built from TRBV27 and TRBJ2-5; D might be TRBD2 (5 bases). This CDR3 spans 13 amino acids. In germline, CDR1 is MNHEY, CDR2 SMNVEV (reference sequence). V dropped 2 bases and J dropped 3 bases, with 7 bases sitting between them. This CDR3 reads CASSLPGKETQYF. CDR3 DNA sequence: TGTGCCAGCAGTTTACCCGGGAAAGAGACCCAGTACTTC.

The rearrangement uses TRBV27 and TRBJ1-6, with TRBD1 matching over 10 bases. CDR1 is MNHEY, CDR2 SMNVEV, per germline (reference sequence). The V and J ends lost 8 bases and 4 bases, in that order; junction bases with no gene match: 2. The CDR3 consists of 14 residues. The CDR3 DNA is TGTGCCAGCGGGACAGGGGAGTATAATTCACCCCTCCACTTT. Translation gives CASGTGEYNSPLHF.

The chain couples TRBV21-1 to TRBJ2-7; TRBD1 is the table's D call, not checked against the DNA. TRBV21-1 is a pseudogene. The CDR3 loop spans 17 amino acids. In nucleotides, the CDR3 is TGTGCCAGCAGCAATAGCGGACAGGGAAGTCACTCCTACGAGCAGTACTTC. Amino acid sequence: CASSNSGQGSHSYEQYF.

The chain employs TRBV5-5 and TRBJ1-6; 8 nucleotides match TRBD1. CDR1 and CDR2 (germline): SGHKS, YYEKEE (reference sequence). CDR3 length: 16 residues. Germline trimming cut 7 bases from V and 7 bases from J; bases unmatched to any gene: 13. CDR3 amino acids: CASESSGGLGNSPLHF. The CDR3 nucleotides are TGTGCCAGCGAATCCTCAGGGGGCTTAGGAAATTCACCCCTCCACTTT. Full variable domain (rest looked up from reference TRBV5-5 and TRBJ1-6): DAGVTQSPTHLIKTRGQQVTLRCSPISGHKSVSWYQQVLGQGPQFIFQYYEKEERGRGNFPDRFSARQFPNYSSELNVNALLLGDSALYLCASESSGGLGNSPLHFGNGTRLTVT.

The chain couples TRBV20-1 to TRBJ1-2; TRBD1 aligns across 8 bases. Per germline, CDR1 DFQATT and CDR2 SNEGSKA (reference sequence). The CDR3 loop spans 13 amino acids. V was clipped by 3 bases and J by 8 bases; unmatched bases: 8. CDR3 sequence (DNA): TGCAGTGCTAGTACGTGGACAGGGAACGGCTACACCTTC. Its translation: CSASTWTGNGYTF.